Given below is one T cell receptor beta chain in context. As yet, its antigen is unknown. 13 Jbeta primers and 60 Vbeta primers were used for the PCR. Clones were sequenced by immunoSEQ multiplex PCR, and TCRdb holds only the in-frame ones, with some missing. The sample shows approximately 220,000 clones, around 80% of them seen only once. These data belong to a study of cytomegalovirus exposure and HLA in healthy donors. Points from the study as a whole: Sequences of the TCR beta chain were said to predict the HLA-A and HLA-B alleles of most subjects accurately. At a 0.05 false discovery rate, a later analysis found 18,000 or so TCR beta sequences to be associated with HLA alleles. A later analysis by the authors found several of the most significant clusters apparently linked to common viral pathogens.

Germline V CDR1 and CDR2: SGDLS, YYNGEE. The CDR3 has 14 amino acids. Sequencing was done on a sample of PBMCs. The chain recombines TRBV9 with TRBJ2-5; 11 bases line up with TRBD2. The J call may be wrong; the DNA end is better matched by TRBJ2-7. The receptor comes from a man between 18 and 35 years old in good health and CMV-seronegative. DNA for the CDR3: TGTGCCAGCAGCGAGGGACTAGCGGAGTACGAGCAGTACTTC. Residues: CASSEGLAEYEQYF.